The 12 T cell receptor beta chains given below trace back to one sample, sequenced in a study of T cell responses to AZD1222 COVID-19 vaccine. Sequencing was performed with immunoSEQ multiplex PCR; in TCRdb, only in-frame clones are kept and a portion is missing. The sample lists approximately 170,000 clones; more than 80% were seen once. The starting material was peripheral blood, obtained on day 0 of AZD1222 vaccination. These receptors were collected from an adult in good health.

The V and J genes are TRBV6-2 or TRBV6-3 and TRBJ1-2, with D hard to call. The V gene lost 5 bases and the J gene lost 5 bases, with 12 bases spanning the gap. This CDR3 has 13 residues. Germline assignment: CDR1 MNHEY and CDR2 SVGEGT. The CDR3 sequence: CASSPLGRYGYTF. The CDR3, as DNA: TGTGCCAGCAGTCCCCTGGGTCGATATGGCTACACCTTC.

CDR3 sequence: CAWNLGSTGANVLTF. The CDR3 nucleotides are TGTGCCTGGAATCTTGGCAGTACTGGGGCCAACGTCCTGACTTTC. V and J are TRBV30 and TRBJ2-6; D unresolved. This CDR3 region has 15 residues. CDR1 GTSNPN and CDR2 SVGIG come from the germline V gene (reference sequence). V was trimmed by 4 bases and J by 2 bases, leaving 12 bases between them.

This clone was detected once. The CDR3 coding sequence is TGTGCCAGCTCACCAAGTTCAGGGGCTGATTATACCGGGGAGCTGTTTTTT. Protein product: CASSPSSGADYTGELFF. The J gene is TRBJ2-2, the V gene TRBV18; a possible D gene is TRBD1 (6 bases). CDR3 length: 17 residues. Trimming cost V 2 bases and J 5 bases, with 18 bases left between them. Per the germline V gene, CDR1 is KGHSH and CDR2 is LQKENI.

The V call is TRBV4-3, the J call TRBJ1-4, with unresolved D. The CDR3 covers 16 residues. From germline, CDR1 is LGHNA and CDR2 YSLEER. Trimming cost V 0 bases and J 7 bases, with 15 bases left between them. CDR3 region: CASSQDVIQRGEKLFF. CDR3 DNA sequence: TGCGCCAGCAGCCAAGATGTCATCCAGCGAGGTGAAAAACTGTTTTTT.

The V and J genes are TRBV6-5 and TRBJ1-5; D not certain. The V gene lost 6 bases and the J gene lost 11 bases, with 17 bases spanning the gap. The CDR3 consists of 13 residues. The germline gives CDR1 MNHEY, CDR2 SVGAGI. In DNA form, the CDR3 reads TGTGCCAGCAGAGACCAAAAAACAAGGTCCCAGCATTTT. Translating gives CASRDQKTRSQHF.

This chain connects TRBV7-2 to TRBJ2-3; D perhaps matches TRBD2 (6 bases). CDR1 SGHTA and CDR2 FQGNSA come from the germline V gene. The CDR3 is made up of 16 amino acids. With 1 base removed from V and 1 base from J, the gap between germline ends came to 12 bases. CDR3 sequence reads: CASSLEATRGTDTQYF. CDR3 nucleotide sequence: TGTGCCAGCAGCTTAGAGGCGACTAGGGGCACAGATACGCAGTATTTT.

This rearrangement joins TRBV9 to TRBJ2-7; a possible D gene is TRBD2 (7 bases). Trimming pared 0 bases from V and 2 bases from J, leaving 15 bases between. This CDR3 has 16 residues. Germline CDR1 and CDR2: SGDLS and YYNGEE. CDR3 region: CASSVGGGARTYEQYF. In DNA, the CDR3 is TGTGCCAGCAGCGTAGGAGGGGGGGCCAGGACCTACGAGCAGTACTTC.

The rearrangement uses TRBV10-3 and TRBJ2-7; D tentatively fits TRBD1 or TRBD2 (5 bases each). In germline, CDR1 is ENHRY, CDR2 SYGVKD. Trimming stripped 8 bases from V and 0 bases from J, with 14 bases between. This CDR3 has 14 residues. The CDR3 sequence: CAIHQGTSSYEQYF. The CDR3 bases are TGTGCCATCCATCAAGGGACGAGCTCCTACGAGCAGTACTTC.

The chain has TRBV30 and TRBJ1-1; D not certain. Trimming removed 5 bases from V and 5 bases from J, with 9 bases in between. Germline V lookup: CDR1 GTSNPN, CDR2 SVGIG (reference sequence). The length of the CDR3 is 11 residues. The CDR3 sequence is CAWAWRTEAFF. In DNA form, the CDR3 reads TGTGCCTGGGCCTGGCGGACTGAAGCTTTCTTT.

This chain connects TRBV20-1 to TRBJ1-5; D is ambiguous. From germline, CDR1 is DFQATT and CDR2 SNEGSKA (reference sequence). The V end lost 3 bases, the J end lost 2 bases, and 5 bases lay between the germline ends. The CDR3 is made up of 12 amino acids. For the CDR3, the DNA is TGCAGTGCTAGTCCCGGCAATCAGCCCCAGCATTTT. This sequence encodes CSASPGNQPQHF.

The chain recombines TRBV6-1 with TRBJ1-2; D unclear. The CDR3 is 13 residues long. The V gene lost 1 base and the J gene lost 4 bases, with 7 bases spanning the gap. Germline CDR1 MNHNS, CDR2 SASEGT. CDR3 DNA: TGTGCCAGCAGTGAAGGACGTTTCTATGGCTACACCTTC. Translation: CASSEGRFYGYTF.

V gene TRBV18 combines with J gene TRBJ1-4, with 9 bases aligning to TRBD1. CDR1 KGHSH and CDR2 LQKENI come from the germline V gene. This CDR3 spans 18 amino acids. J was trimmed by 3 bases and V by 3 bases; bases with no gene match: 11. Here the CDR3 DNA reads TGTGCCAGCTCACCGATGAACAGGGGGCAGAGAGCTAATGAAAAACTGTTTTTT. Residues: CASSPMNRGQRANEKLFF. Together with reference TRBV18 and TRBJ1-4, the CDR3 gives the full variable domain: NAGVMQNPRHLVRRRGQEARLRCSPMKGHSHVYWYRQLPEEGLKFMVYLQKENIIDESGMPKERFSAEFPKEGPSILRIQQVVRGDSAAYFCASSPMNRGQRANEKLFFGSGTQLSVL.